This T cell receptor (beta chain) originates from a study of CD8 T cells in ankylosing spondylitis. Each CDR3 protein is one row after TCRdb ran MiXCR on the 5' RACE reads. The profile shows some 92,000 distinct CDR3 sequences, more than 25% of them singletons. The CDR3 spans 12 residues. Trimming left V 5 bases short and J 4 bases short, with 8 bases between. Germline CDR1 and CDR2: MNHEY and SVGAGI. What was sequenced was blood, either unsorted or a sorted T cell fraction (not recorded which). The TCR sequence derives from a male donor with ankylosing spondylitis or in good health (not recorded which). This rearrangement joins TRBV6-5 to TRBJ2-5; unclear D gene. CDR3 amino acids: CASSGTSETQYF. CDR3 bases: TGTGCCAGCAGTGGAACCTCAGAGACCCAGTACTTC.